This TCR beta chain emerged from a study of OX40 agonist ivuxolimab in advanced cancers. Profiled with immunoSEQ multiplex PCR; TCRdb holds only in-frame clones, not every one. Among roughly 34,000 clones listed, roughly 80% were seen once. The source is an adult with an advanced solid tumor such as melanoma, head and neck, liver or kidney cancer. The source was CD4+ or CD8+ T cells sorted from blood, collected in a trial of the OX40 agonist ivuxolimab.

The CDR3 region is CASSVGVAGVTDTQYF. CDR3 bases: TGTGCCAGCAGCGTAGGGGTAGCGGGGGTTACAGATACGCAGTATTTT. The V and J genes are TRBV9 and TRBJ2-3; TRBD2 matches at 9 bases. Germline V gene data show CDR1 as SGDLS and CDR2 as YYNGEE. With 0 bases clipped from V and 3 bases from J, the junction kept 5 bases outside the gene matches. This CDR3 region has 16 residues. Combining the CDR3 with reference TRBV9 and TRBJ2-3 gives the whole variable domain DSGVTQTPKHLITATGQRVTLRCSPRSGDLSVYWYQQSLDQGLQFLIQYYNGEERAKGNILERFSAQQFPDLHSELNLSSLELGDSALYFCASSVGVAGVTDTQYFGPGTRLTVL.